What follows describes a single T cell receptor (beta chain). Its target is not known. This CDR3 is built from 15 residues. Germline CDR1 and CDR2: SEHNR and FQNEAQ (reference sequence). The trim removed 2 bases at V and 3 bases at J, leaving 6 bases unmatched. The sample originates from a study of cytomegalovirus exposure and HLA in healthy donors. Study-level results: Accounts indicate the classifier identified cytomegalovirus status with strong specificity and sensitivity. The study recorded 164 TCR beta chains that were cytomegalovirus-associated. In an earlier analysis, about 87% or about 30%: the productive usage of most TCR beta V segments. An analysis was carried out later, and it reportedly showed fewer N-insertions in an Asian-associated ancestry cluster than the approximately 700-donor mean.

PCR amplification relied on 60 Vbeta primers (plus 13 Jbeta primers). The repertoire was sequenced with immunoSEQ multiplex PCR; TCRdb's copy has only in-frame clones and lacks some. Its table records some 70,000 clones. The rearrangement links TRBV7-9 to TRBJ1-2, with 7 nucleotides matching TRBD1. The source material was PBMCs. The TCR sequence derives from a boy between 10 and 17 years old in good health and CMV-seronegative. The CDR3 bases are TGTGCCAGCAGCTTATTTGACAGGGAGGACTATGGCTACACCTTC. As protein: CASSLFDREDYGYTF.